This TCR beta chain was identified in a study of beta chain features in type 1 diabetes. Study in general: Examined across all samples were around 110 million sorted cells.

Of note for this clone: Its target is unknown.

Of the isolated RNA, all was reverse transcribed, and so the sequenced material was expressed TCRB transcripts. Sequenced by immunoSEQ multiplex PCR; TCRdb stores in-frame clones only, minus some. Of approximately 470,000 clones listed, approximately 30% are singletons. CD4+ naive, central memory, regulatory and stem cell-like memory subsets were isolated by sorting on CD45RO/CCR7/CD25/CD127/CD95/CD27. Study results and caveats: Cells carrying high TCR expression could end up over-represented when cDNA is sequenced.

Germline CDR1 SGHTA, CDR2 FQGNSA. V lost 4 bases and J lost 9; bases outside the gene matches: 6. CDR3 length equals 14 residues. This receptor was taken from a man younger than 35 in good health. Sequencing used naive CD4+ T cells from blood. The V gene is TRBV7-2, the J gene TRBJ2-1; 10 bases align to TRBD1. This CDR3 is CASSSDRGRVEQFF. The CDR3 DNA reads TGTGCCAGCAGCTCCGACAGGGGGCGGGTTGAGCAGTTCTTC.